This record covers a single T cell receptor beta chain. What it recognizes is unknown. This entry comes from a study of cytomegalovirus exposure and HLA in healthy donors. Whole-study findings and limits: The investigators catalogued 150 to 200 TCR beta chains as cytomegalovirus-associated.

The PCR employed 60 Vbeta primers together with 13 Jbeta primers. Produced via immunoSEQ multiplex PCR; TCRdb's table is partial and in-frame only. Among over 150,000 clones listed, 75% to 85% were seen once. There are 13 residues in the CDR3. V shed 6 bases and J 3 bases; nucleotides not matched to a gene: 3. The germline gives CDR1 MDHEN, CDR2 SYDVKM. The sequencing input was PBMCs. V is TRBV28 and J is TRBJ2-7; the match to TRBD1 covers 9 bases. The clonotype was recovered from a woman in her sixties in good health and CMV-seropositive. The CDR3 nucleotides are TGTGCCAGCAGAGGGACAGGGCTCTACGAGCAGTACTTC. Its protein is CASRGTGLYEQYF. The variable domain in full, with the rest retrieved from reference TRBV28 and TRBJ2-7, is DVKVTQSSRYLVKRTGEKVFLECVQDMDHENMFWYRQDPGLGLRLIYFSYDVKMKEKGDIPEGYSVSREKKERFSLILESASTNQTSMYLCASRGTGLYEQYFGPGTRLTVT.